Listed below are T cell receptor beta chains from one sample, sequenced in a study of T cells after yellow fever vaccination. MiXCR was run by TCRdb on the 5' RACE reads, yielding one entry per CDR3 protein. The sample contains approximately 510,000 distinct CDR3 sequences, roughly 22% of which appear only once. Sequenced here: PBMCs, sampled approximately 22 days after the first yellow fever vaccination. The receptors come from a man aged 18 to 29 who received the YFV17D yellow fever vaccine. CDR3s include the opening cysteine and the closing phenylalanine or tryptophan. The order of the fields is clone size, J gene, V gene, D gene, CDR3 DNA, CDR3 protein. The D gene is left open where the match is weak. Clone sizes are given selectively: once, few, many, or a class where the clone is expanded.

size: few; J: TRBJ2-5; V: TRBV7-9; D: NA; DNA: TGTGCCAGCAGCTCGACCCTAGCGCGCCTCTCAAAGACCCAGTACTTC; CDR3: CASSSTLARLSKTQYF
size: few; J: TRBJ2-3; V: TRBV6-2/TRBV6-3; D: TRBD1; DNA: TGTGCCAGCAGTTATGGGGCGACAGGGAGCACAGATACGCAGTATTTT; CDR3: CASSYGATGSTDTQYF
size: few; J: TRBJ2-1; V: TRBV7-3; D: TRBD2; DNA: TGTGCCAGCAGCTTAACTGCGGGGGGGATAAATGAGCAGTTCTTC; CDR3: CASSLTAGGINEQFF
size: NA; J: TRBJ1-4; V: TRBV12-3/TRBV12-4; D: TRBD1; DNA: TGTGCCAGCAGTTTAGGGGGGGCAGGGGGTAAAAAACTGTTTTTT; CDR3: CASSLGGAGGKKLFF
size: NA; J: TRBJ2-1; V: TRBV4-3; D: TRBD2; DNA: TGCGCCAGCAGCGAAGACGGGACTAGCGGTTACAATGAGCAGTTCTTC; CDR3: CASSEDGTSGYNEQFF
size: NA; J: TRBJ2-3; V: TRBV4-2; D: TRBD2; DNA: TGTGCCAGCAGCCTAAAACGCGGGGGGCCCGATACGCAGTATTTT; CDR3: CASSLKRGGPDTQYF
size: NA; J: TRBJ1-6; V: TRBV9; D: NA; DNA: TGTGCCAGCAGCCCTTGGGGGGCAGGATCACCCCTCCACTTT; CDR3: CASSPWGAGSPLHF
size: NA; J: TRBJ2-5; V: TRBV6-1; D: NA; DNA: TGTGCCAGCACCCCCCCCTTGGGGGGCCGGGAGACCCAGTACTTC; CDR3: CASTPPLGGRETQYF
size: few; J: TRBJ2-2; V: TRBV18; D: NA; DNA: TGTGCCAGCTCCCTTCTTACGACCCACATTGCCGGGGAGCTGTTTTTT; CDR3: CASSLLTTHIAGELFF
size: few; J: TRBJ2-5; V: TRBV4-1; D: TRBD1; DNA: TGCGCCAGCAGCCGAGGCACAGGGGACGAGACCCAGTACTTC; CDR3: CASSRGTGDETQYF
size: NA; J: TRBJ2-7; V: TRBV12-3/TRBV12-4; D: NA; DNA: TGTGCCAGCAGTCTTTCTAGTCCGTCCCAAAAATTCTTTCGCTACGAGCAGTACTTC; CDR3: CASSLSSPSQKFFRYEQYF